This entry is about one T cell receptor beta chain. The antigen is undetermined. The source of the sample is a study of T cell responses to AZD1222 COVID-19 vaccine. The CDR3 sequence is 15 residues long. Unmatched junction bases numbered 5, after V lost 6 bases and J lost 2 bases. Germline lookup yields CDR1 MNHEY and CDR2 SMNVEV (reference sequence). Study outcomes and limitations: No repertoire was sampled before or during the peak T cell response, only after it. Females outnumbered males among donors, who were mostly white British; clonal diversity was possibly underestimated. Two doses of AZD1222 preceded a rise in Spike-specific TCR breadth and depth.

Using immunoSEQ multiplex PCR, the repertoire was profiled, and TCRdb retains in-frame clones only, with some absent. The profile shows 150,000 or so clones, 88% of them singletons. The sequence was collected from an adult in good health. The rearrangement joins TRBV27 to TRBJ1-5; 9 nucleotides align to TRBD1. The material sequenced was peripheral blood, taken on day 0 of AZD1222 vaccination. The CDR3 here is CASSQQGAGNQPQHF. In DNA, the CDR3 is TGTGCCAGCAGCCAACAGGGGGCAGGCAATCAGCCCCAGCATTTT.